The next 24 T cell receptor beta chains were all read from a single sample in a study of response to subunit inactivated influenza vaccine. Via MiXCR, TCRdb re-called the RT-PCR reads, giving one row per CDR3 protein. The sample includes over 750,000 distinct CDR3 sequences, around 21% of them seen just once. Sequenced material: PBMCs from blood, taken more than 4 days after vaccination. These receptors were obtained from a man aged 50 to 60 who received an inactivated influenza vaccine.

The chain combines TRBV12-3 or TRBV12-4 with TRBJ2-1; tentative D call: TRBD1 (6 bases). With 3 bases removed from V and 10 bases from J, the gap between germline ends came to 13 bases. CDR3 length: 13 amino acids. The CDR3 nucleotides read TGTGCCAGCAGTTTGGAAGGGGGACGGGAGCAGTTCTTC. Protein: CASSLEGGREQFF.

CDR3 sequence reads: CASSLSTGSHRTDTQYF. The CDR3 DNA follows: TGTGCCAGCAGCTTAAGTACAGGGAGCCACCGGACAGATACGCAGTATTTT. The chain is built from TRBV11-2 and TRBJ2-3, with a weak D call TRBD1 (6 bases). Germline values: CDR1 SGHAT, CDR2 FQNNGV. The CDR3 consists of 17 residues. The ends were cut back, 2 bases at V and 3 bases at J, with 18 bases in the middle. The full variable domain, rest sourced from reference TRBV11-2 and TRBJ2-3, is EAGVAQSPRYKIIEKRQSVAFWCNPISGHATLYWYQQILGQGPKLLIQFQNNGVVDDSQLPKDRFSAERLKGVDSTLKIQPAKLEDSAVYLCASSLSTGSHRTDTQYFGPGTRLTVL.

The chain joins TRBV29-1 to TRBJ2-2; possible D gene TRBD2, 5 bases. Per the germline V gene, CDR1 is SQVTM and CDR2 is ANQGSEA. V lost 2 bases and J lost 1, with 11 bases in between. The CDR3 consists of 15 residues. The DNA for the CDR3 is TGCAGCGTTGAATTGAGGGATTTGAACACCGGGGAGCTGTTTTTT. Residues: CSVELRDLNTGELFF.

CDR3 in DNA: TGTGCCAGCAGCTTAGTTAGGAGGCAAGAGACCCAGTACTTC. This sequence encodes CASSLVRRQETQYF. This chain connects TRBV7-2 to TRBJ2-5, with D possibly TRBD2 on 5 matching bases. V was shortened by 1 base and J by 2 bases, with 8 bases between the two germline ends. Germline CDR1 and CDR2: SGHTA and FQGNSA. This CDR3 spans 14 amino acids.

This clonotype was seen only a few times. The chain joins TRBV15 to TRBJ2-4, with D hard to call. CDR1 and CDR2 (germline): LNHNV, YYDKDF (reference sequence). Trimming took 0 bases from V and 2 from J, leaving 14 bases between them. This CDR3 region has 17 residues. The CDR3 DNA sequence: TGTGCCACCAGCAGAGATCCGGGTGGGCTGACCAAAAACATTCAGTACTTC. The encoded protein is CATSRDPGGLTKNIQYF. Drawing the rest from reference TRBV15 and TRBJ2-4, the complete variable domain is DAMVIQNPRYQVTQFGKPVTLSCSQTLNHNVMYWYQQKSSQAPKLLFHYYDKDFNNEADTPDNFQSRRPNTSFCFLDIRSPGLGDTAMYLCATSRDPGGLTKNIQYFGAGTRLSVL.

Ten or more counts support this clonotype. At one end the junction does not follow the germline gene, possibly because of a read error. This sequence joins TRBV5-1 and TRBJ2-7, with 9 bases matching TRBD1. Germline V gene sequence: CDR1 SGHRS, CDR2 YFSETQ. The CDR3 sequence is 14 residues long. Written as DNA, the CDR3 is TGTGCCAGCAGTTTAGGGACAGGGACCTACGAGCAGTACTTC. Translation: CASSLGTGTYEQYF.

This clonotype was observed a few times. This rearrangement joins TRBV19 to TRBJ2-1, with 7 positions matching TRBD1. This CDR3 has 16 residues. J was trimmed by 9 bases and V by 8 bases; bases with no gene match: 19. The germline V gene encodes CDR1 LNHDA and CDR2 SQIVND (reference sequence). Here the CDR3 DNA reads TGTGCCAGTGGCAATCGGGACAGTCCCTTCCTGGGTGAGCAGTTCTTC. Its protein product is CASGNRDSPFLGEQFF. The variable domain in full, completed from reference TRBV19 and TRBJ2-1, reads DGGITQSPKYLFRKEGQNVTLSCEQNLNHDAMYWYRQDPGQGLRLIYYSQIVNDFQKGDIAEGYSVSREKKESFPLTVTSAQKNPTAFYLCASGNRDSPFLGEQFFGPGTRLTVL.

This clonotype has a handful of counts. V gene TRBV7-2 combines with J gene TRBJ1-4; D might be TRBD1 (6 bases). The V gene's germline CDR1 is SGHTA and CDR2 FQGNSA. The V end lost 0 bases, the J end lost 1 base, and 9 bases lay between the germline ends. The CDR3 covers 16 residues. CDR3 sequence reads: CASSLAGGGTNEKLFF. For the CDR3, the DNA is TGTGCCAGCAGCTTAGCAGGAGGGGGAACTAATGAAAAACTGTTTTTT.

This clonotype has just a few counts. V is TRBV7-6 and J is TRBJ2-3, with D uncertain. The CDR3 sequence is 17 residues long. Germline V gives CDR1 SGHVS, CDR2 FNYEAQ. V lost 1 base, J lost 4 bases, and 18 bases lay in between. Here the CDR3 DNA reads TGTGCCAGCAGCTTAGGAGTCCGGACCTTGGGGTCAGATACGCAGTATTTT. This encodes CASSLGVRTLGSDTQYF.

About this clonotype: A much larger clonotype is one base distant, so this may be a read error. The chain has TRBV7-9 and TRBJ2-2; D is possibly TRBD2 (5 bases). From germline, CDR1 is SEHNR and CDR2 FQNEAQ (reference sequence). The CDR3 sequence is 12 residues long. Here the CDR3 DNA reads TGTGCCAGCAAAGCGAACACCGGGGAGCTGCTTTTT. It translates to CASKANTGELLF.

This clonotype appeared a few times. V is TRBV27 and J is TRBJ2-5, with D tentatively TRBD1 (6 bases). Trimming stripped 5 bases from V and 2 bases from J, with 15 bases between. Germline V lookup: CDR1 MNHEY, CDR2 SMNVEV (reference sequence). This CDR3 is 15 amino acids long. The DNA of the CDR3 is TGTGCCAGCAGTCCACAGGGAACCCCGCAAGAGACCCAGTACTTC. This encodes CASSPQGTPQETQYF.

The chain joins TRBV20-1 to TRBJ2-5; D is possibly TRBD2 (6 bases). The CDR3 runs to 14 residues. V was cut by 6 bases and J by 1 base, with 15 bases left in between. Germline V gives CDR1 DFQATT, CDR2 SNEGSKA (reference sequence). Here the CDR3 DNA reads TGCAGTGCCCCGAGGGCGGGGTTCCAAGAGACCCAGTACTTC. It is translated as CSAPRAGFQETQYF.

This clonotype was counted only a few times. The CDR3 sequence is CASSLEGLPSGLGQFF. The CDR3 bases are TGCGCCAGCAGCTTGGAAGGACTACCGTCGGGTTTAGGGCAGTTCTTC. The rearrangement links TRBV5-1 to TRBJ2-1; possibly TRBD2 for D (6 bases). The CDR3 runs 16 residues. V was cut by 0 bases and J by 12 bases, with 22 bases left in between. Germline V gene sequence: CDR1 SGHRS, CDR2 YFSETQ.

The chain's CDR3 is CASSLAGTGSTEAFF. The DNA of the CDR3 is TGTGCCAGCAGCTTGGCCGGGACAGGGTCTACTGAAGCTTTCTTT. The chain is built from TRBV5-6 and TRBJ1-1, with TRBD1 identical over 9 bases. After removal of 0 bases from V and 5 bases from J, the junction contained 5 bases not matched to a gene. CDR1 and CDR2 (germline): SGHDT, YYEEEE. The CDR3 runs 15 residues.

This clonotype was observed a few times. V usage is TRBV12-3 or TRBV12-4 and J usage is TRBJ2-7; D not certain. The V end lost 5 bases, the J end lost 0 bases, and 5 bases lay between the germline ends. The CDR3 is made up of 12 amino acids. CDR3 nucleotides: TGTGCCAGCAGTCGCCACTCCTACGAGCAGTACTTC. Encoded protein: CASSRHSYEQYF.

This clonotype was observed a few times. The chain has TRBV11-3 and TRBJ2-1; D is possibly TRBD2 (6 bases). Germline V gene sequence: CDR1 SGHNT, CDR2 YENEEA. V was cut by 5 bases and J by 1 base, with 12 bases left in between. CDR3 length: 15 amino acids. CDR3 nucleotide sequence: TGTGCCAGCAGCGATGGGCGGGGTTCCTACAATGAGCAGTTCTTC. It yields the protein CASSDGRGSYNEQFF. Drawing the rest from reference TRBV11-3 and TRBJ2-1, the complete variable domain is EAGVVQSPRYKIIEKKQPVAFWCNPISGHNTLYWYLQNLGQGPELLIRYENEEAVDDSQLPKDRFSAERLKGVDSTLKIQPAELGDSAVYLCASSDGRGSYNEQFFGPGTRLTVL.

This clonotype was picked up a small number of times. V gene TRBV15 combines with J gene TRBJ2-3; no clear D gene. The CDR3 consists of 14 residues. The ends were cut back, 0 bases at V and 5 bases at J, with 9 bases in the middle. Germline V CDR1 and CDR2: LNHNV, YYDKDF (reference sequence). The CDR3 sequence: CATSREDPRDTQYF. The CDR3 DNA reads as TGTGCCACCAGCAGAGAGGACCCTCGAGATACGCAGTATTTT.

J is TRBJ1-6 and V is TRBV6-2 or TRBV6-3; D gene unclear. Germline V gene data show CDR1 as MNHEY and CDR2 as SVGEGT. Trimming took 8 bases from V and 10 from J, leaving 21 bases between them. The CDR3 loop spans 15 amino acids. The CDR3: CASGLRHSPTSPLHF. CDR3 in DNA: TGTGCCAGCGGGCTTCGTCACAGCCCAACGTCACCCCTCCACTTT.

The CDR3 region has the DNA TGTGCCAGCAGTCTCCCTTCAAGACTAGCGGGGATAGGGGAGCTGTTTTTT. Its protein product is CASSLPSRLAGIGELFF. The V call is TRBV6-2 or TRBV6-3, the J call TRBJ2-2; TRBD2 matches 11 bases. The germline V gene has CDR1 MNHEY and CDR2 SVGEGT. The CDR3 spans 17 residues. V gave up 5 bases and J gave up 8 bases; unmatched junction bases: 13.

The gene calls are TRBV20-1 and TRBJ2-7; TRBD2 might be the D (5 bases). V lost 0 bases to trimming and J lost 3 bases, with 12 bases between them. Germline CDR1 and CDR2: DFQATT and SNEGSKA (reference sequence). The CDR3 has 14 residues. This CDR3 reads CSARDQQRSYEQYF. The CDR3 DNA follows: TGCAGTGCTAGAGATCAACAGCGGAGCTACGAGCAGTACTTC.

This clonotype was seen repeatedly, ten times or more. V is TRBV5-1 and J is TRBJ2-2, with a tentative D call TRBD2 (6 bases). This CDR3 spans 14 amino acids. CDR1 is SGHRS, CDR2 YFSETQ, per germline. Trimming shortened V by 4 bases and J by 3 bases, and 10 bases separated the two germline ends. DNA for the CDR3: TGCGCCAGCAGCGAGCGGGTTGACACCGGGGAGCTGTTTTTT. This gives the protein CASSERVDTGELFF. The whole variable domain, filled in from reference TRBV5-1 and TRBJ2-2, reads KAGVTQTPRYLIKTRGQQVTLSCSPISGHRSVSWYQQTPGQGLQFLFEYFSETQRNKGNFPGRFSGRQFSNSRSEMNVSTLELGDSALYLCASSERVDTGELFFGEGSRLTVL.

The chain couples TRBV15 to TRBJ2-5; tentatively, D is TRBD1 (7 bases). Deletions cut 5 bases from V and 6 bases from J, with 16 bases between. Germline V gene data show CDR1 as LNHNV and CDR2 as YYDKDF (reference sequence). The CDR3 has 14 amino acids. In DNA, the CDR3 is TGTGCCACCAGCCCCCAGACAGGGAGGAAGACCCAGTACTTC. Its protein product is CATSPQTGRKTQYF.

A few counts support this clonotype. The chain is built from TRBV7-2 and TRBJ2-3, with 14 bases aligning to TRBD2. The junction had 10 bases not matched to a gene; V was cut back by 4 bases and J by 7 bases. The germline V gene encodes CDR1 SGHTA and CDR2 FQGNSA. This CDR3 is 17 amino acids long. CDR3 region: CASSSGETSGRGYTQYF. As DNA, the CDR3 is TGTGCCAGCAGCTCGGGGGAGACTAGCGGGAGGGGGTATACGCAGTATTTT.

A single count supports this clonotype. The rearrangement links TRBV20-1 to TRBJ2-1; 8 bases line up with TRBD2. The germline V gene encodes CDR1 DFQATT and CDR2 SNEGSKA (reference sequence). The CDR3 runs to 13 residues. The junction had 7 bases not matched to a gene; V was cut back by 3 bases and J by 9 bases. CDR3 sequence: CSASVGGAAEQFF. CDR3 nucleotide sequence: TGCAGTGCTAGCGTCGGGGGGGCTGCTGAGCAGTTCTTC.